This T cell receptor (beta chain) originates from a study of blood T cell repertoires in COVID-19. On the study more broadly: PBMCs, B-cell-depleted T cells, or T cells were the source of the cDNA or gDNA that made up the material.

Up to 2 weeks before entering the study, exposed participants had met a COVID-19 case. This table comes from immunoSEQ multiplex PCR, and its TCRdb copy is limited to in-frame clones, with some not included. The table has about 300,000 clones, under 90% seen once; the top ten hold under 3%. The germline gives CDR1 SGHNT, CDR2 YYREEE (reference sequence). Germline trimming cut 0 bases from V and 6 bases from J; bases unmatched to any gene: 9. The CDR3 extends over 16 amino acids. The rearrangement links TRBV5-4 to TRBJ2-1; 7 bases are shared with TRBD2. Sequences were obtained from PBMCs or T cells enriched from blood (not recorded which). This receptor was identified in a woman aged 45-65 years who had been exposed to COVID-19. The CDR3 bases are TGTGCCAGCAGCTTGGCCATAAGCGGGGCCGCCAATGAGCAGTTCTTC. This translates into CASSLAISGAANEQFF.